The 29 T cell receptor beta chains in this list originate from one sample, sequenced in a study of blood T cell repertoires in COVID-19. Data came from immunoSEQ multiplex PCR; TCRdb stores just in-frame clones and leaves some out. The sample has about 120,000 clones, approximately 91% seen once. Sequencing was done on a sample of peripheral blood. These receptor sequences come from a woman aged 80 or over with acute or convalescent COVID-19.

This chain uses TRBV3-1 (or the pseudogene TRBV3-2) with TRBJ2-7, with TRBD1 matching 8 bases. Trimming removed 2 bases from V and 5 bases from J; junction bases left unmatched: 5. CDR1 is LGHDT and CDR2 is YNNKEL in the germline V gene (reference sequence). CDR3 length: 14 amino acids. The CDR3 protein is CASSQRDRRDEQYF. Written as DNA, the CDR3 is TGTGCCAGCAGCCAAAGGGACAGGAGGGACGAGCAGTACTTC.

The rearrangement joins TRBV4-1 to TRBJ1-2; D remains unclear. The CDR3 consists of 14 residues. The germline V gene encodes CDR1 MGHRA and CDR2 YSYEKL. The ends were cut back, 0 bases at V and 2 bases at J, with 7 bases in the middle. The CDR3 sequence: CASSQDPLNYGYTF. In DNA, the CDR3 is TGCGCCAGCAGCCAAGACCCCCTGAACTATGGCTACACCTTC.

The chain joins TRBV11-3 to TRBJ2-7; D remains unclear. V dropped 2 bases and J dropped 4 bases, with 9 bases sitting between them. The length of the CDR3 is 13 residues. Germline V gene sequence: CDR1 SGHNT, CDR2 YENEEA. The CDR3 sequence: CASSLYSGYEQYF. In nucleotides, the CDR3 is TGTGCCAGCAGCTTATATTCGGGTTACGAGCAGTACTTC.

J is TRBJ1-1 and V is TRBV2; 8 positions match TRBD1. This CDR3 has 13 amino acids. The germline CDR1 and CDR2 sequences are SNHLY and FYNNEI. The ends lost 7 bases at V and 5 bases at J; junction bases unmatched: 6. The CDR3 region is CASKRTGTTEAFF. CDR3 DNA sequence: TGTGCCAGCAAGAGGACAGGGACGACTGAAGCTTTCTTT.

Here the CDR3 DNA reads TGTGCCTGCTCAATCAGCAGGGGAAACACCATATATTTT. Translating gives CACSISRGNTIYF. This chain joins TRBV27 and TRBJ1-3; D gene uncertain. The ends were cut back, 11 bases at V and 4 bases at J, with 15 bases in the middle. The CDR3 covers 13 residues. Looked up from germline, CDR1 is MNHEY and CDR2 is SMNVEV (reference sequence).

The rearrangement links TRBV27 to TRBJ1-2, with D unresolved. Deletions cut 2 bases from V and 8 bases from J, with 9 bases between. The length of the CDR3 is 12 residues. Looked up from germline, CDR1 is MNHEY and CDR2 is SMNVEV (reference sequence). The CDR3: CASSLGGKGYTF. The CDR3 nucleotides read TGTGCCAGCAGTTTAGGAGGGAAGGGCTACACCTTC.

In nucleotides, the CDR3 is TGTGCCAGCAGCGTAGGAAATAGCGGGGGGGAGACCCAGTACTTC. Its protein product is CASSVGNSGGETQYF. The rearrangement joins TRBV9 to TRBJ2-5; 10 nucleotides align to TRBD2. The ends lost 0 bases at V and 5 bases at J; junction bases unmatched: 4. There are 15 residues in the CDR3. Germline values: CDR1 SGDLS, CDR2 YYNGEE.

This chain links TRBV7-8 with TRBJ2-5, with 8 bases aligning to TRBD1. Germline CDR1 reads SGHVS; CDR2 reads FQNEAQ. Trimming removed 4 bases from V and 4 bases from J; junction bases left unmatched: 11. CDR3 length equals 16 residues. CDR3 sequence reads: CASSSGQGRSGETQYF. In DNA form, the CDR3 reads TGTGCCAGCAGCTCCGGACAGGGCCGATCGGGAGAGACCCAGTACTTC.

Only one count was recorded for this clone. The V call is TRBV28, the J call TRBJ1-2, with 9 bases lining up with TRBD1. Germline values: CDR1 MDHEN, CDR2 SYDVKM. V shed 5 bases, J shed 5 bases, and the junction held 6 bases outside the gene matches. The length of the CDR3 is 14 residues. CDR3 residues: CASSIDRGSYGYTF. CDR3 bases: TGTGCCAGCAGTATCGACAGGGGGAGTTATGGCTACACCTTC.

The chain carries TRBV5-6 and TRBJ2-7; D gene unclear. Germline loops: CDR1 SGHDT, CDR2 YYEEEE. Deletions cut 0 bases from V and 2 bases from J, with 15 bases between. This CDR3 comprises 16 residues. This CDR3 is CASSLGSARMTYEQYF. CDR3 nucleotides: TGTGCCAGCAGCTTGGGCTCCGCTAGGATGACCTACGAGCAGTACTTC.

The V call is TRBV27, the J call TRBJ1-1; D call uncertain. V gave up 5 bases and J gave up 0 bases, with 10 bases separating them. CDR3 size: 14 residues. Germline V CDR1 and CDR2: MNHEY, SMNVEV (reference sequence). In nucleotides, the CDR3 is TGTGCCAGCAGTCAACAGCTTATGAACACTGAAGCTTTCTTT. Its protein is CASSQQLMNTEAFF.

The DNA of the CDR3 is TGCGCCAGCAGCCAAGTAACTAGCGGGATGTATGAGCAGTTCTTC. Its protein is CASSQVTSGMYEQFF. The rearrangement uses TRBV4-1 and TRBJ2-1; 10 bases match TRBD2. J gave up 8 bases and V 1 base, and 5 bases lay outside the gene matches. Per the germline V gene, CDR1 is MGHRA and CDR2 is YSYEKL. CDR3 size: 15 residues.

The chain recombines TRBV18 with TRBJ2-7; 9 bases are a match to TRBD1. The trim removed 5 bases at V and 5 bases at J, leaving 1 base unmatched. Germline-derived CDR1 and CDR2 are KGHSH and LQKENI. CDR3 length: 12 residues. CDR3 sequence: CASSTGGHEQYF. The CDR3 nucleotides read TGTGCCAGCTCAACAGGGGGCCACGAGCAGTACTTC.

CDR3: CASSLGSGRETQYF. The CDR3 nucleotides are TGTGCCAGCAGCTTGGGTAGCGGGAGGGAGACCCAGTACTTC. The chain couples TRBV5-6 to TRBJ2-5; 10 bases align to TRBD2. V shed 0 bases, J shed 5 bases, and the junction held 1 base outside the gene matches. This CDR3 spans 14 amino acids. Germline V gene lookup returns CDR1 SGHDT and CDR2 YYEEEE. Full variable domain (rest looked up from reference TRBV5-6 and TRBJ2-5): DAGVTQSPTHLIKTRGQQVTLRCSPKSGHDTVSWYQQALGQGPQFIFQYYEEEERQRGNFPDRFSGHQFPNYSSELNVNALLLGDSALYLCASSLGSGRETQYFGPGTRLLVL.

This chain joins TRBV9 and TRBJ2-3; 7 bases line up with TRBD1. This CDR3 has 14 residues. The trim removed 4 bases at V and 3 bases at J, leaving 5 bases unmatched. Germline CDR1 SGDLS, CDR2 YYNGEE. The CDR3 nucleotides are TGTGCCAGCAGCCCCAGACAGGGTACAGATACGCAGTATTTT. Its protein is CASSPRQGTDTQYF.

The V gene is TRBV2, the J gene TRBJ2-2; D call uncertain. Per the germline V gene, CDR1 is SNHLY and CDR2 is FYNNEI. Trimming stripped 7 bases from V and 0 bases from J, with 12 bases between. This CDR3 has 15 residues. CDR3 amino acids: CASKKRSPNTGELFF. The CDR3 DNA reads TGTGCCAGCAAGAAGCGCTCCCCGAACACCGGGGAGCTGTTTTTT.

The rearrangement joins TRBV5-4 to TRBJ2-2; weak D call: TRBD2 (6 bases). The V gene's germline CDR1 is SGHNT and CDR2 YYREEE (reference sequence). The CDR3 consists of 16 residues. Trimming shortened V by 2 bases and J by 3 bases, and 14 bases separated the two germline ends. The CDR3 here is CASSFDPGLDTGELFF. The CDR3 DNA reads as TGTGCCAGCAGCTTCGATCCGGGACTGGACACCGGGGAGCTGTTTTTT.

This clone appeared a single time. This chain connects TRBV5-1 to TRBJ1-1, with 8 bases fitting TRBD1. This CDR3 region has 14 residues. Germline V CDR1 and CDR2: SGHRS, YFSETQ. J gave up 4 bases and V 2 bases, and 4 bases lay outside the gene matches. The CDR3 region has the DNA TGCGCCAGCAGCTTAGACAGGGGTGGCACTGAAGCTTTCTTT. This translates into CASSLDRGGTEAFF.

The CDR3 coding sequence is TGTGCCAGCAAAAGACAGGGAATCAGAGGTGGCTACACCTTC. Protein product: CASKRQGIRGGYTF. The chain combines TRBV6-5 with TRBJ1-2, with 7 bases lining up with TRBD1. V lost 7 bases and J lost 7; bases outside the gene matches: 12. CDR1 and CDR2 from the germline V gene are MNHEY and SVGAGI. The CDR3 runs to 14 residues.

This clone was counted between two and nine times. The chain links TRBV5-1 to TRBJ2-7; D is unclear. The length of the CDR3 is 14 residues. Germline V gene sequence: CDR1 SGHRS, CDR2 YFSETQ. The ends were cut back, 0 bases at V and 4 bases at J, with 11 bases in the middle. The chain's CDR3 is CASSLDLRNYEQYF. The CDR3 bases are TGCGCCAGCAGCTTGGATTTGAGGAATTACGAGCAGTACTTC.

V usage is TRBV5-1 and J usage is TRBJ2-3; no reliable D call. Trimming took off 0 bases at V and 1 base at J, with 6 bases between the two ends. The germline V gene has CDR1 SGHRS and CDR2 YFSETQ. The CDR3 covers 14 residues. In DNA form, the CDR3 reads TGCGCCAGCAGCTTGGTATCTGGCACAGATACGCAGTATTTT. This sequence encodes CASSLVSGTDTQYF.

The chain recombines TRBV24-1 with TRBJ1-1; D remains ambiguous. Germline CDR1 reads KGHDR; CDR2 reads SFDVKD. The CDR3 length is 13 residues. Deletions cut 0 bases from V and 13 bases from J, with 14 bases between. The CDR3: CATSDLVRGFLFF. CDR3 DNA: TGTGCCACCAGTGATTTGGTCAGAGGGTTTCTTTTCTTT.

This chain connects TRBV19 to TRBJ1-6; D gene unclear. CDR3 length equals 14 residues. The V and J ends lost 6 bases and 4 bases respectively, with 10 bases between them. Germline CDR1 and CDR2: LNHDA and SQIVND (reference sequence). CDR3 in DNA: TGTGCCAGTAGCCGATACCAGTATAATTCACCCCTCCACTTT. This gives the protein CASSRYQYNSPLHF.

This chain connects TRBV4-1 to TRBJ2-1, with 11 bases lining up with TRBD2. The CDR3 spans 15 residues. From germline, CDR1 is MGHRA and CDR2 YSYEKL. V shed 1 base and J 8 bases; nucleotides not matched to a gene: 4. CDR3 sequence (DNA): TGCGCCAGCAGCCAAGGACTAGCGGGATTCGATGAGCAGTTCTTC. Its translation: CASSQGLAGFDEQFF.

The J gene is TRBJ2-7, the V gene TRBV5-1; TRBD1 matches 8 bases. Trimming took 4 bases from V and 5 from J; bases not matched to a gene: 11. Germline CDR1 reads SGHRS; CDR2 reads YFSETQ. CDR3 size: 15 residues. CDR3 DNA: TGCGCCAGCAGCCTCGGACAGGGTGGAATAAACGAGCAGTACTTC. This gives the protein CASSLGQGGINEQYF.

V and J are TRBV12-3 or TRBV12-4 and TRBJ2-5; the D gene is possibly TRBD2 (5 bases). The germline V and J ends were trimmed by 6 bases and 5 bases, with 13 bases remaining between them. The CDR3 is made up of 13 amino acids. CDR3 sequence reads: CASSRGWMETQYF. CDR3 sequence (DNA): TGTGCCAGCAGCCGAGGGTGGATGGAGACCCAGTACTTC.

The chain is built from TRBV4-3 and TRBJ1-2; D is ambiguous. Trimming cost V 2 bases and J 4 bases, with 14 bases left between them. This CDR3 is 15 amino acids long. Germline assignment: CDR1 LGHNA and CDR2 YSLEER. The CDR3 sequence is CASSQTHNQVYGYTF. In nucleotides, the CDR3 is TGCGCCAGCAGCCAAACCCACAATCAGGTCTATGGCTACACCTTC.

The V gene is TRBV28, the J gene TRBJ1-5, with TRBD1 identical over 9 bases. V lost 5 bases and J lost 7; bases outside the gene matches: 9. Germline values: CDR1 MDHEN, CDR2 SYDVKM. The length of the CDR3 is 15 residues. The CDR3 region has the DNA TGTGCCAGCAGTGCGACAGGGGGTAGGGGGCAGCCCCAGCATTTT. Its protein product is CASSATGGRGQPQHF.

The J gene is TRBJ1-2, the V gene TRBV18; 10 bases are shared with TRBD1. The germline gives CDR1 KGHSH, CDR2 LQKENI. The CDR3 has 14 residues. With 2 bases clipped from V and 5 bases from J, the junction kept 2 bases outside the gene matches. CDR3 sequence (DNA): TGTGCCAGCTCACCATCGGACAGGGGGTATGGCTACACCTTC. Residues: CASSPSDRGYGYTF.